The rows below give T cell receptor beta chains drawn from one sample of a study of blood T cells in healthy people across ages. TCRdb recomputed calls from the 5' RACE reads with MiXCR, one row per CDR3 protein. The sample consists of approximately 1,700,000 distinct CDR3 sequences, 30% to 40% of them appearing once. The sample consisted of blood. All receptors come from a human donor in good health. Both conserved end residues are part of each CDR3. Each record gives: V gene, clone size, D gene, J gene, CDR3 length, CDR3 DNA, CDR3 protein. D genes are given only for firm matches. Rows may omit the clone size; those that give it use once, few, many or a size class.

V gene: TRBV7-2
clone size: NA
D gene: NA
J gene: TRBJ2-1
CDR3 length: 16
CDR3 DNA: TGTGCCAGCAGCTTAGCGGTCGCGTCCCCCTACAATGAGCAGTTCTTC
CDR3 protein: CASSLAVASPYNEQFF

V gene: TRBV19
clone size: few
D gene: NA
J gene: TRBJ1-1
CDR3 length: 16
CDR3 DNA: TGTGCCAGTAGTACGCCCTCAGTGGTTGTGAACACTGAAGCTTTCTTT
CDR3 protein: CASSTPSVVVNTEAFF

V gene: TRBV5-1
clone size: NA
D gene: NA
J gene: TRBJ1-1
CDR3 length: 13
CDR3 DNA: TGCGCCACCAAGGAGGTCCCGAACACTGAAGCTTTCTTT
CDR3 protein: CATKEVPNTEAFF

V gene: TRBV12-3/TRBV12-4
clone size: NA
D gene: NA
J gene: TRBJ2-1
CDR3 length: 15
CDR3 DNA: TGTGCCAGCAGTTTGAGGAGGGACATTTACAATGAGCAGTTCTTC
CDR3 protein: CASSLRRDIYNEQFF

V gene: TRBV7-2
clone size: few
D gene: TRBD1
J gene: TRBJ2-4
CDR3 length: 11
CDR3 DNA: TGTGCCAGCAGCCCGGACAGGGAGCAGTACTTC
CDR3 protein: CASSPDREQYF

V gene: TRBV12-3/TRBV12-4
clone size: NA
D gene: TRBD2
J gene: TRBJ2-1
CDR3 length: 13
CDR3 DNA: TGTGCCAGCAGTATTGGGGGACTAAATGAGCAGTTCTTC
CDR3 protein: CASSIGGLNEQFF

V gene: TRBV6-5
clone size: NA
D gene: NA
J gene: TRBJ1-3
CDR3 length: 18
CDR3 DNA: TGTGCCAGCAGTTACTCGGCAGGGGAGGTAGCCTCTGGAAACACCATATATTTT
CDR3 protein: CASSYSAGEVASGNTIYF

V gene: TRBV27
clone size: NA
D gene: NA
J gene: TRBJ2-5
CDR3 length: 14
CDR3 DNA: TGTGCCAGCAGCCCCAGGGAGCCCCAAGAGACCCAGTACTTC
CDR3 protein: CASSPREPQETQYF

V gene: TRBV7-3
clone size: few
D gene: NA
J gene: TRBJ1-2
CDR3 length: 14
CDR3 DNA: TGTGCCAGCAGCTCCGGATCCGACTTCTATGGCTACACCTTC
CDR3 protein: CASSSGSDFYGYTF

V gene: TRBV2
clone size: few
D gene: NA
J gene: TRBJ1-2
CDR3 length: 11
CDR3 DNA: TGTGCCAGCGTAGACTTTAGTGGCTACACCTTC
CDR3 protein: CASVDFSGYTF

V gene: TRBV4-2
clone size: NA
D gene: NA
J gene: TRBJ2-1
CDR3 length: 14
CDR3 DNA: TGTTCCAGCAGCCCTGAAGACAGGTTTAAGGAGCAGTTCTTC
CDR3 protein: CSSSPEDRFKEQFF

V gene: TRBV7-2
clone size: NA
D gene: NA
J gene: TRBJ1-6
CDR3 length: 16
CDR3 DNA: TGTGCCAGCAGCTTAATGAGGGCAGGAACTGGGAAACCCCTCCACTTT
CDR3 protein: CASSLMRAGTGKPLHF

V gene: TRBV19
clone size: NA
D gene: NA
J gene: TRBJ2-7
CDR3 length: 14
CDR3 DNA: TGTGCCAGTAGACCGACTGTATCCGGGAGCGAGCAGTACTTC
CDR3 protein: CASRPTVSGSEQYF

V gene: TRBV28
clone size: few
D gene: NA
J gene: TRBJ2-1
CDR3 length: 13
CDR3 DNA: TGTGCCAGCTCAGGGGTTTTCTACAATGAGCGGTTCTTC
CDR3 protein: CASSGVFYNERFF

V gene: TRBV4-2
clone size: few
D gene: NA
J gene: TRBJ1-1
CDR3 length: 14
CDR3 DNA: TGTGCCAGCAGGACCGGCCTAATGAACACTGAAGCTTTCTTT
CDR3 protein: CASRTGLMNTEAFF

V gene: TRBV15
clone size: NA
D gene: NA
J gene: TRBJ1-1
CDR3 length: 15
CDR3 DNA: TGTGCCACCAGCAGAGGTTCGGGACCCAATGCTGAAGCTTTCTTT
CDR3 protein: CATSRGSGPNAEAFF

V gene: TRBV4-3
clone size: few
D gene: TRBD2
J gene: TRBJ2-3
CDR3 length: 19
CDR3 DNA: TGCGCCAGCAGCCAATCGCCGCGTGGACTAGCGGATAGCACAGATACGCAGTATTTT
CDR3 protein: CASSQSPRGLADSTDTQYF

V gene: TRBV13
clone size: NA
D gene: NA
J gene: TRBJ1-1
CDR3 length: 15
CDR3 DNA: TGTGCCAGCAGCGCCGACAGTCCTGGCAACACTGAAGCTTTCTTT
CDR3 protein: CASSADSPGNTEAFF

V gene: TRBV7-9
clone size: few
D gene: TRBD2
J gene: TRBJ2-1
CDR3 length: 13
CDR3 DNA: TGTGCCAGCGTCACCGGGACTAGCGATGAGCAGTTCTTC
CDR3 protein: CASVTGTSDEQFF

V gene: TRBV6-2/TRBV6-3
clone size: NA
D gene: NA
J gene: TRBJ2-4
CDR3 length: 13
CDR3 DNA: TGTGCCAGCAGTGCGGACCGGGGCCGGATTCAGTACTTC
CDR3 protein: CASSADRGRIQYF

V gene: TRBV14
clone size: few
D gene: NA
J gene: TRBJ2-3
CDR3 length: 12
CDR3 DNA: TGTGCCAGCAGCCAAGTTTATGATACGCAGTATTTT
CDR3 protein: CASSQVYDTQYF

V gene: TRBV4-2
clone size: NA
D gene: NA
J gene: TRBJ2-3
CDR3 length: 14
CDR3 DNA: TGTGCCAACAGCCATACCGACGGTGCAGATACGCAGTATTTT
CDR3 protein: CANSHTDGADTQYF

V gene: TRBV4-1
clone size: NA
D gene: NA
J gene: TRBJ2-7
CDR3 length: 15
CDR3 DNA: TGCGCCGGCAGCCAAGATATGGCCTCTGGGGGCGAGCAGTACTTC
CDR3 protein: CAGSQDMASGGEQYF

V gene: TRBV29-1
clone size: once
D gene: NA
J gene: TRBJ1-1
CDR3 length: 13
CDR3 DNA: TGCAGCGCATCGACCGAAATGAGCACTGAAGCTTTCTTT
CDR3 protein: CSASTEMSTEAFF

V gene: TRBV5-1
clone size: once
D gene: TRBD1
J gene: TRBJ2-1
CDR3 length: 13
CDR3 DNA: TGCGCCGGCAACTTGGACAGGAACAATGAGCAGTTCTTC
CDR3 protein: CAGNLDRNNEQFF

V gene: TRBV6-6
clone size: few
D gene: NA
J gene: TRBJ2-3
CDR3 length: 14
CDR3 DNA: TGTGCCAGCAGTTACCTGGGCGTCCCAGATACGCAGTATTTT
CDR3 protein: CASSYLGVPDTQYF

V gene: TRBV15
clone size: NA
D gene: NA
J gene: TRBJ2-1
CDR3 length: 12
CDR3 DNA: TGTGCCACCAGCAGCACCGGGACACCGCAGTTCTTC
CDR3 protein: CATSSTGTPQFF

V gene: TRBV12-3/TRBV12-4
clone size: NA
D gene: TRBD1
J gene: TRBJ2-3
CDR3 length: 15
CDR3 DNA: TGTGCCTGCAGTTTCGGACAGGGTACGGTTGATGCGCAGTATTTT
CDR3 protein: CACSFGQGTVDAQYF

V gene: TRBV28
clone size: few
D gene: NA
J gene: TRBJ1-1
CDR3 length: 14
CDR3 DNA: TGTGCCAGCAGTTCCCTCTCGTTGAACACTGAAGCTTTCTTT
CDR3 protein: CASSSLSLNTEAFF

V gene: TRBV5-1
clone size: NA
D gene: TRBD2
J gene: TRBJ2-1
CDR3 length: 15
CDR3 DNA: TGCGCCAGCAGCTTGGACGGGGGGGCCCACAATGAGCAGTTCTTC
CDR3 protein: CASSLDGGAHNEQFF

V gene: TRBV20-1
clone size: NA
D gene: TRBD2
J gene: TRBJ2-1
CDR3 length: 16
CDR3 DNA: TGCAGTGCTAGAGCTCGGACTAGCGGAAACTACAATGAGCAGTTCTTC
CDR3 protein: CSARARTSGNYNEQFF

V gene: TRBV12-3/TRBV12-4
clone size: few
D gene: NA
J gene: TRBJ1-2
CDR3 length: 15
CDR3 DNA: TGTGCCAGCAGTTTTGAGGGCAGGGCTCTCTATGGCTACACCTTC
CDR3 protein: CASSFEGRALYGYTF

V gene: TRBV14
clone size: NA
D gene: NA
J gene: TRBJ1-1
CDR3 length: 12
CDR3 DNA: TGTGCCAGCAGCCCGATGGGACGTTCAGCTTTCTTT
CDR3 protein: CASSPMGRSAFF

V gene: TRBV2
clone size: few
D gene: TRBD1
J gene: TRBJ2-4
CDR3 length: 14
CDR3 DNA: TGTGCCAGCACTGGGACAGGGACCAAAAACATTCAGTACTTC
CDR3 protein: CASTGTGTKNIQYF

V gene: TRBV24-1
clone size: few
D gene: NA
J gene: TRBJ2-7
CDR3 length: 14
CDR3 DNA: TGTGCCACCCCGAGAGGACTCGCTTCCTACGAGCAGTACTTC
CDR3 protein: CATPRGLASYEQYF

V gene: TRBV29-1
clone size: few
D gene: TRBD2
J gene: TRBJ2-7
CDR3 length: 14
CDR3 DNA: TGCAGCGTTGAAGGCGAGCGGGGGGACTACGAGCAGTACTTC
CDR3 protein: CSVEGERGDYEQYF

V gene: TRBV27
clone size: NA
D gene: NA
J gene: TRBJ1-2
CDR3 length: 13
CDR3 DNA: TGTGCCAGCTCGGGACCCAGAGGGTATGGCTACACCTTC
CDR3 protein: CASSGPRGYGYTF

V gene: TRBV7-8
clone size: NA
D gene: NA
J gene: TRBJ1-5
CDR3 length: 15
CDR3 DNA: TGTGCCAGCAGCTTAAGAGGTCAGGAAAATCAGCCCCAGCATTTT
CDR3 protein: CASSLRGQENQPQHF

V gene: TRBV6-6
clone size: NA
D gene: NA
J gene: TRBJ1-5
CDR3 length: 14
CDR3 DNA: TGTGCCAGCAGTTACGTCCAGGCCAATCAGCCCCAGCATTTT
CDR3 protein: CASSYVQANQPQHF

V gene: TRBV6-2/TRBV6-3
clone size: NA
D gene: NA
J gene: TRBJ2-1
CDR3 length: 15
CDR3 DNA: TGTGCCAGCAGCCAAACCCCGGGGCCCGGGGATGAGCAGTTCTTC
CDR3 protein: CASSQTPGPGDEQFF

V gene: TRBV7-2
clone size: many
D gene: NA
J gene: TRBJ1-1
CDR3 length: 13
CDR3 DNA: TGTGCCAGCAGCTTAGGGAAGAACACTGAAGCTTTCTTT
CDR3 protein: CASSLGKNTEAFF

V gene: TRBV28
clone size: many
D gene: NA
J gene: TRBJ1-1
CDR3 length: 13
CDR3 DNA: TGTGCCAGCAGCTTACCAGGGAACACTGAAGCTTTCTTT
CDR3 protein: CASSLPGNTEAFF

V gene: TRBV7-9
clone size: few
D gene: NA
J gene: TRBJ1-2
CDR3 length: 16
CDR3 DNA: TGTGCCAGCAGCCCCCCGGGTGGAGGTCCTAACTATGGCTACACCTTC
CDR3 protein: CASSPPGGGPNYGYTF

V gene: TRBV9
clone size: NA
D gene: NA
J gene: TRBJ2-3
CDR3 length: 17
CDR3 DNA: TGTGCCAGCAGCGTAGTGGACTTGACGGTGGGCACAGATACGCAGTATTTT
CDR3 protein: CASSVVDLTVGTDTQYF

V gene: TRBV29-1
clone size: NA
D gene: NA
J gene: TRBJ1-1
CDR3 length: 12
CDR3 DNA: TGCAGCGTTGAAGGGGTTGACACTGAAGCTTTCTTT
CDR3 protein: CSVEGVDTEAFF

V gene: TRBV6-1
clone size: NA
D gene: TRBD2
J gene: TRBJ2-1
CDR3 length: 14
CDR3 DNA: TGTGCCACATCGGGACTAGCGGCATACAATGAGCAGTTCTTC
CDR3 protein: CATSGLAAYNEQFF

V gene: TRBV7-2
clone size: NA
D gene: TRBD1
J gene: TRBJ2-5
CDR3 length: 16
CDR3 DNA: TGTGCCAGCAGCTTACGGACAGGGGGCGCGTTAGAGACCCAGTACTTC
CDR3 protein: CASSLRTGGALETQYF

V gene: TRBV9
clone size: once
D gene: NA
J gene: TRBJ1-1
CDR3 length: 15
CDR3 DNA: TGTGCCAGCAGCGTAAGAGGGCTTAGTAACACTGAAGCTTTCTTT
CDR3 protein: CASSVRGLSNTEAFF

V gene: TRBV7-3
clone size: NA
D gene: TRBD1
J gene: TRBJ2-1
CDR3 length: 15
CDR3 DNA: TGTGCCAGCAGCGAGGGACAGGGGGCTCCCAATGAGCAGTTCTTC
CDR3 protein: CASSEGQGAPNEQFF

V gene: TRBV5-1
clone size: many
D gene: TRBD1
J gene: TRBJ1-5
CDR3 length: 15
CDR3 DNA: TGCGCCAGCAGCCTTGGACAGGAAGGAAATCAGCCCCAGCATTTT
CDR3 protein: CASSLGQEGNQPQHF

V gene: TRBV28
clone size: NA
D gene: TRBD1
J gene: TRBJ1-5
CDR3 length: 15
CDR3 DNA: TGTGCCAGCAGTTGGGGACAGACAAGGGATCAGCCCCAGCATTTT
CDR3 protein: CASSWGQTRDQPQHF

V gene: TRBV3-1
clone size: NA
D gene: TRBD1
J gene: TRBJ1-1
CDR3 length: 14
CDR3 DNA: TGTGCCAGCAGCCAAGATACAGGGGTTACTGAAGCTTTCTTT
CDR3 protein: CASSQDTGVTEAFF

V gene: TRBV12-3/TRBV12-4
clone size: NA
D gene: TRBD1
J gene: TRBJ2-7
CDR3 length: 14
CDR3 DNA: TGTGCCAGCAGGGGGACAGGGAATCCCCACGAGCAGTACTTC
CDR3 protein: CASRGTGNPHEQYF

V gene: TRBV11-2
clone size: few
D gene: NA
J gene: TRBJ2-7
CDR3 length: 17
CDR3 DNA: TGTGCCAGCAGCTCAATTTTTAGTCGGGACGGGACCTACGAGCAGTACTTC
CDR3 protein: CASSSIFSRDGTYEQYF

V gene: TRBV30
clone size: NA
D gene: NA
J gene: TRBJ2-3
CDR3 length: 16
CDR3 DNA: TGTGCCTGGAGTGTACGTTTCTCGGGGGCTGAAGATACGCAGTATTTT
CDR3 protein: CAWSVRFSGAEDTQYF

V gene: TRBV14
clone size: NA
D gene: NA
J gene: TRBJ2-1
CDR3 length: 13
CDR3 DNA: TGTGCCAGCAGCCAAGAATGGGGGCATGAGCAGTTCTTC
CDR3 protein: CASSQEWGHEQFF